These 20 T cell receptor beta chains came from one sample sequenced in a study of identical twins. TCRdb re-analysed the 5' RACE reads in MiXCR, keeping a single row per CDR3 protein. The sample consists of around 340,000 distinct CDR3 sequences, approximately 10% of them appearing once. The sequenced sample consisted of naive T cells sorted from blood. All receptors derive from a woman aged 45 to 65 in good health.

This clonotype has at least ten counts. CDR3 sequence reads: CASSETGGETQYF. DNA of the CDR3: TGTGCCAGCAGTGAGACAGGGGGAGAGACCCAGTACTTC. This rearrangement joins TRBV12-3 or TRBV12-4 to TRBJ2-5; 9 bases map to TRBD1. The ends lost 5 bases at V and 4 bases at J; junction bases unmatched: 2. The CDR3 is 13 residues long.

In this sample, this clonotype turned up a few times. The gene calls are TRBV27 and TRBJ1-5, with a tentative D call TRBD1 (6 bases). Germline loops: CDR1 MNHEY, CDR2 SMNVEV (reference sequence). The CDR3 has 14 amino acids. V was shortened by 6 bases and J by 3 bases, with 12 bases between the two germline ends. The CDR3 loop reads CASRGAADNQPQHF. The CDR3 DNA sequence: TGTGCCAGCAGGGGGGCGGCGGACAATCAGCCCCAGCATTTT.

The V call is TRBV28, the J call TRBJ2-2; D not certain. Trimming cost V 6 bases and J 0 bases, with 8 bases left between them. CDR1 and CDR2 (germline): MDHEN, SYDVKM. The CDR3 spans 14 residues. This chain's CDR3 is CASRGATNTGELFF. The CDR3 DNA follows: TGTGCCAGCAGAGGAGCGACGAACACCGGGGAGCTGTTTTTT.

The chain joins TRBV5-1 to TRBJ2-1; TRBD2 matches 9 bases. Trimming took 3 bases from V and 7 from J; bases not matched to a gene: 17. Germline CDR1 and CDR2: SGHRS and YFSETQ. This CDR3 comprises 18 residues. CDR3 bases: TGCGCCAGCAGCTACTCCCGCCTTGGACTAGCGACGAGGAATGAGCAGTTCTTC. It translates to CASSYSRLGLATRNEQFF.

This clonotype was observed many times. The chain has TRBV27 and TRBJ2-1; possible D gene TRBD2, 5 bases. The CDR3 consists of 11 residues. CDR1 and CDR2 (germline): MNHEY, SMNVEV (reference sequence). V gave up 6 bases and J gave up 14 bases, with 14 bases separating them. CDR3 amino acids: CASRSRVSEFF. In DNA form, the CDR3 reads TGTGCCAGCAGATCGAGGGTATCGGAGTTCTTC.

This clonotype was recorded many times. The J gene is TRBJ2-1, the V gene TRBV6-5; TRBD2 matches 11 bases. Germline V CDR1 and CDR2: MNHEY, SVGAGI. V lost 7 bases to trimming and J lost 2 bases; unmatched junction nucleotides: 10. The CDR3 runs 17 residues. In DNA, the CDR3 is TGTGCCAGCAATCCGCTGGGACTAGCGGAACCCTACAATGAGCAGTTCTTC. The encoded protein is CASNPLGLAEPYNEQFF.

This clonotype has more than one count but fewer than ten. The chain joins TRBV20-1 to TRBJ1-1; weak D call: TRBD1 (6 bases). CDR1 is DFQATT and CDR2 is SNEGSKA in the germline V gene (reference sequence). The CDR3 totals 11 residues. V dropped 3 bases and J dropped 8 bases, with 10 bases sitting between them. In nucleotides, the CDR3 is TGCAGTGCTAGGACCGGGGGCGAAGCTTTCTTT. It codes for CSARTGGEAFF.

A few counts support this clonotype. The chain has TRBV12-3 or TRBV12-4 and TRBJ2-7; D is undetermined. V was cut by 3 bases and J by 6 bases, with 9 bases left in between. The CDR3 consists of 12 residues. CDR3 sequence reads: CASSLQVGEQYV. As DNA, the CDR3 is TGTGCCAGCAGTTTGCAGGTTGGCGAGCAGTACGTC.

This clonotype was seen a few times. The chain recombines TRBV12-3 or TRBV12-4 with TRBJ2-5, with TRBD1 identical over 9 bases. The CDR3 has 14 residues. The ends lost 7 bases at V and 5 bases at J; junction bases unmatched: 8. This CDR3 reads CASIRQGVGETQYF. CDR3 DNA: TGTGCCAGCATCCGACAGGGGGTCGGCGAGACCCAGTACTTC.

This clonotype was found a few times. The chain is built from TRBV5-1 and TRBJ1-6, with D unclear. The CDR3 is made up of 13 amino acids. Between the trimmed V and J ends, which lost 6 bases and 7 bases, there was a span of 11 bases. Germline V lookup: CDR1 SGHRS, CDR2 YFSETQ. CDR3 protein: CASTEIENSPLHF. CDR3 coding DNA: TGCGCCAGCACCGAAATAGAGAATTCACCCCTCCACTTT.

The chain carries TRBV10-3 and TRBJ1-5; unclear D gene. This CDR3 region has 13 residues. Germline V gene lookup returns CDR1 ENHRY and CDR2 SYGVKD. V was trimmed by 3 bases and J by 5 bases, leaving 8 bases between them. Here the CDR3 reads CAISERAYQPQHF. In DNA, the CDR3 is TGTGCCATCAGTGAAAGGGCTTATCAGCCCCAGCATTTT.

This clonotype was seen ten or more times. The chain has TRBV5-1 and TRBJ2-1; TRBD2 matches at 7 bases. J was trimmed by 1 base and V by 0 bases; bases with no gene match: 1. The CDR3 is 15 residues long. Germline CDR1 SGHRS, CDR2 YFSETQ. CDR3: CASSLGAGSYNEQFF. In DNA, the CDR3 is TGCGCCAGCAGCTTGGGAGCGGGATCCTACAATGAGCAGTTCTTC.

This clonotype was counted a few times. V and J are TRBV3-1 and TRBJ2-7, with 9 bases aligning to TRBD2. The germline V gene encodes CDR1 LGHDT and CDR2 YNNKEL (reference sequence). The V segment lost 6 bases and the J segment 4 bases; nucleotides outside the gene matches: 7. The CDR3 runs 14 residues. The CDR3 is CASRTSGENYEQYF. CDR3 DNA sequence: TGTGCCAGCAGGACTAGCGGTGAGAATTACGAGCAGTACTTC.

This clonotype was counted a few times. This chain connects TRBV5-1 to TRBJ2-5; 9 bases agree with TRBD2. The germline V gene encodes CDR1 SGHRS and CDR2 YFSETQ. This CDR3 spans 17 amino acids. J lost 2 bases, V lost 0 bases, and 8 bases had no gene match. The CDR3 sequence is CASSLGSGSINQETQYF. CDR3 nucleotide sequence: TGCGCCAGCAGCTTGGGTAGCGGGAGTATAAATCAAGAGACCCAGTACTTC.

This clonotype showed up just once. The J gene is TRBJ2-1, the V gene TRBV11-2, with 8 bases matching TRBD2. From germline, CDR1 is SGHAT and CDR2 FQNNGV. V gave up 6 bases and J gave up 15 bases; unmatched junction bases: 16. The CDR3 length is 14 residues. The CDR3 DNA follows: TGTGCCAGCAGGGATTCGACCGGGACTAGAAGTCGGTTCTTC. It is translated as CASRDSTGTRSRFF.

This clonotype was recorded a few times. The chain employs TRBV15 and TRBJ2-5; D possibly corresponds to TRBD2 (7 bases). This CDR3 spans 16 amino acids. Germline loops: CDR1 LNHNV, CDR2 YYDKDF (reference sequence). V lost 3 bases to trimming and J lost 3 bases, with 17 bases between them. In nucleotides, the CDR3 is TGTGCCACCAGCAGTGGGCGGGGGCTAGCGGAAGAGACCCAGTACTTC. Protein sequence: CATSSGRGLAEETQYF.

The J gene is TRBJ2-7, the V gene TRBV5-6; TRBD1 aligns across 10 bases. The CDR3 is made up of 15 amino acids. The trim removed 3 bases at V and 2 bases at J, leaving 5 bases unmatched. CDR1 and CDR2 (germline): SGHDT, YYEEEE. Written as DNA, the CDR3 is TGTGCCAGCAGCTATGACAGGGGGCGGGCCTACGAGCAGTACTTC. Translation: CASSYDRGRAYEQYF.

This clonotype was observed a few times. V gene TRBV12-3 or TRBV12-4 combines with J gene TRBJ2-2; D not resolved. CDR3 length equals 14 residues. V lost 1 base and J 4 bases, leaving 7 bases between the germline ends. The DNA for the CDR3 is TGTGCCAGCAGTTTAGGACCTGGCACCGGGGAGCTGTTTTTT. Translation: CASSLGPGTGELFF.

This clonotype was counted many times. The rearrangement links TRBV29-1 to TRBJ2-3; no definite D call. Trimming shortened V by 3 bases and J by 2 bases, and 9 bases separated the two germline ends. This CDR3 is built from 13 residues. Germline V gene data show CDR1 as SQVTM and CDR2 as ANQGSEA. This CDR3 is CSVEAPYTDTQYF. The CDR3 DNA is TGCAGCGTTGAGGCCCCCTACACAGATACGCAGTATTTT.

This clonotype was recorded a few times. V gene TRBV7-2 combines with J gene TRBJ2-1; 8 nucleotides match TRBD2. The germline gives CDR1 SGHTA, CDR2 FQGNSA. V shed 4 bases, J shed 8 bases, and the junction held 13 bases outside the gene matches. The length of the CDR3 is 16 residues. The CDR3 region is CASSSAQRERQDEQFF. The CDR3 DNA follows: TGTGCCAGCAGCTCCGCTCAGCGGGAGCGCCAGGATGAGCAGTTCTTC.